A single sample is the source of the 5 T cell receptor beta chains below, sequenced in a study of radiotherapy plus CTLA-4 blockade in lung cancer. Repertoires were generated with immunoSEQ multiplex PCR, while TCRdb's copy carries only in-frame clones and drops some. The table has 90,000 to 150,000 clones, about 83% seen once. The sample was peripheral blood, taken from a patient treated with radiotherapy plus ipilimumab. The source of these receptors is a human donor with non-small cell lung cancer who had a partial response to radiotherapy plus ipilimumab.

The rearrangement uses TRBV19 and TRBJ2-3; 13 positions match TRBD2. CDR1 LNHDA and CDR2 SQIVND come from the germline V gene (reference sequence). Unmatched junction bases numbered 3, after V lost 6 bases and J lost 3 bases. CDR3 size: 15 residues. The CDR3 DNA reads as TGTGCCAGTAGAAAACTAGCGGGAGGGACAGATACGCAGTATTTT. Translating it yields CASRKLAGGTDTQYF.

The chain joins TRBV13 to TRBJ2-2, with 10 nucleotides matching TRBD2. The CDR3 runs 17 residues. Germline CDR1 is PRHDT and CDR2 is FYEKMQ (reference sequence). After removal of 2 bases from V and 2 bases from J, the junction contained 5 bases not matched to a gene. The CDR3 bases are TGTGCCAGCAGCTTATCAGTAGCGGGAGGAAACACCGGGGAGCTGTTTTTT. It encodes CASSLSVAGGNTGELFF.

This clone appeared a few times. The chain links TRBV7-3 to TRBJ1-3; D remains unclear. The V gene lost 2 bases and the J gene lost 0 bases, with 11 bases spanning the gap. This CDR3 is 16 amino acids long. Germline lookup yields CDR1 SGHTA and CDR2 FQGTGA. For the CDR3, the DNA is TGTGCCAGCAGCTTAGCGGGTTCGAGCTCTGGAAACACCATATATTTT. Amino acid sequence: CASSLAGSSSGNTIYF. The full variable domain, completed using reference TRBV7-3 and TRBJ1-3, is GAGVSQTPSNKVTEKGKYVELRCDPISGHTALYWYRQSLGQGPEFLIYFQGTGAADDSGLPNDRFFAVRPEGSVSTLKIQRTERGDSAVYLCASSLAGSSSGNTIYFGEGSWLTVV.

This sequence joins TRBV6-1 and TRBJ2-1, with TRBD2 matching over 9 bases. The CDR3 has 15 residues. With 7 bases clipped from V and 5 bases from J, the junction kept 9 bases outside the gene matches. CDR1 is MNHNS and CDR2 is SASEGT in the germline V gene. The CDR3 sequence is CASTEEGLANNEQFF. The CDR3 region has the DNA TGTGCCAGCACCGAAGAAGGACTAGCGAACAATGAGCAGTTCTTC.

Here the CDR3 reads CASSVTGGQVNEKLFF. Written as DNA, the CDR3 is TGTGCCAGTAGTGTTACAGGTGGCCAGGTTAATGAAAAACTGTTTTTT. The rearrangement uses TRBV19 and TRBJ1-4; perhaps TRBD1 as D (5 bases). CDR1 and CDR2 (germline): LNHDA, SQIVND (reference sequence). The V end was cut by 5 bases, the J end by 4 bases, with 17 bases between. The CDR3 runs 16 residues.